The T cell receptor (beta chain) under discussion was sequenced for a study of blood T cells in healthy people across ages. Germline V lookup: CDR1 MNHEY, CDR2 SVGAGI. The junction had 8 bases not matched to a gene; V was cut back by 6 bases and J by 4 bases. This CDR3 is built from 15 residues. The second PCR ran roughly 7 to 12 cycles with a sample-barcoded 5' primer and J-beta primers. Each CDR3 protein is one row after TCRdb ran MiXCR on the 5' RACE reads. The sample shows some 1.8 million distinct CDR3 sequences, 30% to 40% of them seen only once. V and J are TRBV6-5 and TRBJ2-7; 11 bases are a match to TRBD2. Material: blood. This TCR derives from a human donor in good health. The CDR3 protein is CASSRGTSGWYEQYF. In DNA form, the CDR3 reads TGTGCCAGCAGCCGCGGGACTAGCGGATGGTACGAGCAGTACTTC.